The 14 T cell receptor beta chains in this list originate from one sample, sequenced in a study of circulating CD8 cells and anti-PD-1 response in melanoma. TCR libraries were prepared from roughly 14 ng of total RNA with the QIAseq Immune Repertoire TCR panel. TCRdb re-analysed the reads in MiXCR, keeping a single row per CDR3 protein. The table includes roughly 570 distinct CDR3 sequences, about 6% detected once. Four subsets defined by PD-1 and/or TIGIT were sorted from live CD3+CD8+TCRalphabeta+ cells. Specimen: CD8+ T cells from PBMCs, collected at baseline or after one month of anti-PD-1 therapy (not recorded which). The receptors were sampled from a human donor with melanoma.

The chain uses TRBV19 and TRBJ2-2; 8 bases are shared with TRBD1. The CDR3 consists of 15 residues. V gave up 4 bases and J gave up 6 bases; unmatched junction bases: 7. From germline, CDR1 is LNHDA and CDR2 SQIVND (reference sequence). The CDR3 sequence is CASSTVRGLPGELFF. The CDR3 nucleotides are TGTGCCAGTAGTACCGTCAGGGGGCTGCCCGGGGAGCTGTTTTTT.

This clonotype turned up a few times. The V and J genes are TRBV19 and TRBJ1-1; possible D gene TRBD1, 5 bases. Trimming left V 7 bases short and J 1 base short, with 7 bases between. CDR1 and CDR2 (germline): LNHDA, SQIVND (reference sequence). The CDR3 contains 12 residues. The CDR3 loop is CASKGWNTEAFF. The DNA of the CDR3 is TGTGCCAGTAAGGGGTGGAACACTGAAGCTTTCTTT.

A note on this clonotype: This may arise from a read error, as a much more abundant clone is one base away. In DNA form, the CDR3 reads TGTGCCAGCCGACTCAAGGCCTACGGGCAGTACTTC. It translates to CASRLKAYGQYF. The rearrangement uses TRBV2 and TRBJ2-7; D remains ambiguous. The CDR3 has 12 amino acids. The germline V gene has CDR1 SNHLY and CDR2 FYNNEI.

This clonotype is medium-sized in the sample. This chain uses TRBV20-1 with TRBJ2-7; no clear D. CDR1 DFQATT and CDR2 SNEGSKA come from the germline V gene (reference sequence). V was trimmed by 4 bases and J by 3 bases, leaving 13 bases between them. CDR3 length equals 13 residues. In DNA, the CDR3 is TGCAGTGCTAAATCTCTAAGGGACTACGAGCAGTACTTC. It encodes CSAKSLRDYEQYF.

This clonotype qualifies as medium-sized. The chain couples TRBV6-1 to TRBJ2-5, with TRBD2 matching 7 bases. V trimming: 7 bases; J trimming: 5 bases; junction bases outside the gene matches: 1. Germline CDR1 reads MNHNS; CDR2 reads SASEGT. The CDR3 is made up of 11 amino acids. CDR3 nucleotides: TGTGCCAGCACCGGGAGGGAGACCCAGTACTTC. It is translated as CASTGRETQYF.

By its share, this clonotype is medium-sized. CDR3 nucleotides: TGTGCCAGTAGGAGCTGGGGCAGGGATCAGCCCCAGCATTTT. Its protein is CASRSWGRDQPQHF. The gene calls are TRBV19 and TRBJ1-5; a possible D gene is TRBD1 (5 bases). CDR3 length: 14 residues. V lost 6 bases, J lost 5 bases, and 14 bases lay in between. CDR1 and CDR2 (germline): LNHDA, SQIVND (reference sequence).

This clonotype ranks as medium-sized. The V and J genes are TRBV4-1 and TRBJ1-3; the D gene is possibly TRBD1 (5 bases). Trimming cost V 3 bases and J 0 bases, with 12 bases left between them. Germline loops: CDR1 MGHRA, CDR2 YSYEKL. The CDR3 runs to 16 residues. This CDR3 reads CASSHRRESSGNTIYF. The CDR3 nucleotides read TGCGCCAGCAGCCATCGCAGGGAAAGCTCTGGAAACACCATATATTTT.

This clonotype is medium-sized (0.01 to 0.1%) in the sample. The chain combines TRBV6-4 with TRBJ2-1; 13 nucleotides agree with TRBD2. This CDR3 comprises 15 residues. The germline V gene has CDR1 MRHNA and CDR2 SNTAGT. The V gene end was trimmed by 2 bases and the J gene end by 7 bases; junction bases not matched to a gene: 2. CDR3 coding DNA: TGTGCCAGCAGTGACACTAGCGGGGGGGCAAATGAGCAGTTCTTC. The encoded protein is CASSDTSGGANEQFF.

The V and J genes are TRBV20-1 and TRBJ1-1; TRBD1 might be the D (5 bases). The CDR3 spans 16 residues. V dropped 5 bases and J dropped 1 base, with 20 bases sitting between them. Per the germline V gene, CDR1 is DFQATT and CDR2 is SNEGSKA (reference sequence). CDR3 nucleotide sequence: TGCAGTGCTCAGGGAGGAGGAAGCGATGGGAACACTGAAGCTTTCTTT. Its translation is CSAQGGGSDGNTEAFF.

This clonotype rates as medium-sized. V usage is TRBV6-4 and J usage is TRBJ2-3; 12 bases match TRBD2. Losses at the gene ends were 4 bases for V and 3 bases for J; bases not matched to a gene: 2. Germline values: CDR1 MRHNA, CDR2 SNTAGT. This CDR3 contains 15 residues. The CDR3 is CASSASGGATDTQYF. The CDR3 DNA reads as TGTGCCAGCAGTGCTAGCGGGGGGGCTACAGATACGCAGTATTTT.

By share, this clonotype ranks as large. The J gene is TRBJ1-1, the V gene TRBV2; no firm D call. V dropped 1 base and J dropped 3 bases, with 18 bases sitting between them. Germline V gene lookup returns CDR1 SNHLY and CDR2 FYNNEI. The CDR3 consists of 17 residues. The CDR3 protein is CASSEVPGTGWDTEAFF. The CDR3 nucleotides read TGTGCCAGCAGTGAAGTCCCAGGCACGGGTTGGGACACTGAAGCTTTCTTT. The full variable domain, in which reference TRBV2 and TRBJ1-1 provide the parts outside the CDR3, is EPEVTQTPSHQVTQMGQEVILRCVPISNHLYFYWYRQILGQKVEFLVSFYNNEISEKSEIFDDQFSVERPDGSNFTLKIRSTKLEDSAMYFCASSEVPGTGWDTEAFFGQGTRLTVV.

This clonotype is large. The chain is built from TRBV10-3 and TRBJ2-7; 8 bases are shared with TRBD1. The CDR3 runs 15 residues. J lost 3 bases, V lost 5 bases, and 9 bases had no gene match. Germline V gene sequence: CDR1 ENHRY, CDR2 SYGVKD. The CDR3 DNA reads as TGTGCCATCAGTTCGCGGACAGGGAGGCTCTACGAGCAGTACTTC. Translating gives CAISSRTGRLYEQYF.

This clonotype has just one count. This sequence joins TRBV5-7 and TRBJ2-4; 7 bases are shared with TRBD1. TRBV5-7 has ORF status, its function being uncertain. V lost 3 bases, J lost 3 bases, and 3 bases stayed unmatched. CDR3 length equals 14 residues. CDR3 nucleotides: TGTGCCAGCAGCTCGGACAGGTTCAAAAACATTCAGTACTTC. Amino acids: CASSSDRFKNIQYF.

This clonotype is labeled medium-sized (0.01 to 0.1%). The V gene is TRBV6-2 or TRBV6-3, the J gene TRBJ2-7; D is possibly TRBD1 or TRBD2 (5 bases each). Germline V CDR1 and CDR2: MNHEY, SVGEGT. The CDR3 is 14 amino acids. Trimming stripped 6 bases from V and 4 bases from J, with 16 bases between. The CDR3, as DNA: TGTGCCAGCAGCAATGGCAGGGACGTTTACGAGCAGTACTTC. Protein product: CASSNGRDVYEQYF.